Listed below are T cell receptor beta chains from one sample, sequenced in a study of T cells in Graves' hyperthyroidism and ophthalmopathy. From the multiplex PCR reads, TCRdb called clonotypes with MiXCR, one entry per CDR3 protein. The data contain hundreds of thousands of distinct CDR3 sequences, 12% to 15% of them singletons. Input material: blood. These receptors originate from a woman aged 18-29 years with Graves' hyperthyroidism. Both conserved end residues are part of each CDR3. The order of the fields is J gene, clone size, V gene, CDR3 length, CDR3 protein. Part of the rows lack a size; the others show once, few, many or a class for expanded clones.

J gene: TRBJ2-5; clone size: few; V gene: TRBV6-1; CDR3 length: 15; CDR3 protein: CASSTLGDGKETQYF
J gene: TRBJ2-2; clone size: many; V gene: TRBV6-1; CDR3 length: 15; CDR3 protein: CASTAGTGNTGELFF
J gene: TRBJ2-7; clone size: many; V gene: TRBV7-9; CDR3 length: 13; CDR3 protein: CASSLGARGEQYF
J gene: TRBJ1-1; clone size: NA; V gene: TRBV19; CDR3 length: 14; CDR3 protein: CASRPNFPNTEAFF
J gene: TRBJ2-5; clone size: NA; V gene: TRBV18; CDR3 length: 15; CDR3 protein: CASSLRQGPGETQYF
J gene: TRBJ2-7; clone size: many; V gene: TRBV29-1; CDR3 length: 12; CDR3 protein: CSVFSQGSKQYF
J gene: TRBJ2-1; clone size: many; V gene: TRBV11-1; CDR3 length: 16; CDR3 protein: CASSHRTSGRGNEQFF
J gene: TRBJ2-1; clone size: NA; V gene: TRBV9; CDR3 length: 18; CDR3 protein: CASSTTRHPGPNYNEQFF
J gene: TRBJ2-5; clone size: few; V gene: TRBV3-1; CDR3 length: 16; CDR3 protein: CASSSPGTGVGETQYF
J gene: TRBJ2-6; clone size: few; V gene: TRBV5-1; CDR3 length: 16; CDR3 protein: CASSLHSFSGANVLTF
J gene: TRBJ2-5; clone size: NA; V gene: TRBV7-2; CDR3 length: 14; CDR3 protein: CASSLTSRKETQYF
J gene: TRBJ2-1; clone size: many; V gene: TRBV7-8; CDR3 length: 13; CDR3 protein: CASSPGGRGEQFF
J gene: TRBJ1-6; clone size: NA; V gene: TRBV10-1; CDR3 length: 14; CDR3 protein: CASSPGQDNSPLHF
J gene: TRBJ1-2; clone size: NA; V gene: TRBV29-1; CDR3 length: 11; CDR3 protein: CSATGMGGYTF
J gene: TRBJ2-1; clone size: NA; V gene: TRBV6-1; CDR3 length: 14; CDR3 protein: CASSQDRGPYEQFF
J gene: TRBJ2-1; clone size: few; V gene: TRBV5-6; CDR3 length: 19; CDR3 protein: CASSLPGLAGGEEFDEQFF